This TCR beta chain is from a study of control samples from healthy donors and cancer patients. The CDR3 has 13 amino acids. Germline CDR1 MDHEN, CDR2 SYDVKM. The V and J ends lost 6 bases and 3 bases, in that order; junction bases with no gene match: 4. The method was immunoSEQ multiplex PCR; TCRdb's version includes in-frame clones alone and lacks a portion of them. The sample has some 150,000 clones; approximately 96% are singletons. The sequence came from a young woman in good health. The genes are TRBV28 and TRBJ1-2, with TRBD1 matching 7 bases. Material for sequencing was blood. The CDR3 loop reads CASRGDRDYGYTF. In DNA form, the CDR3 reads TGTGCCAGCAGAGGGGACAGAGACTATGGCTACACCTTC.